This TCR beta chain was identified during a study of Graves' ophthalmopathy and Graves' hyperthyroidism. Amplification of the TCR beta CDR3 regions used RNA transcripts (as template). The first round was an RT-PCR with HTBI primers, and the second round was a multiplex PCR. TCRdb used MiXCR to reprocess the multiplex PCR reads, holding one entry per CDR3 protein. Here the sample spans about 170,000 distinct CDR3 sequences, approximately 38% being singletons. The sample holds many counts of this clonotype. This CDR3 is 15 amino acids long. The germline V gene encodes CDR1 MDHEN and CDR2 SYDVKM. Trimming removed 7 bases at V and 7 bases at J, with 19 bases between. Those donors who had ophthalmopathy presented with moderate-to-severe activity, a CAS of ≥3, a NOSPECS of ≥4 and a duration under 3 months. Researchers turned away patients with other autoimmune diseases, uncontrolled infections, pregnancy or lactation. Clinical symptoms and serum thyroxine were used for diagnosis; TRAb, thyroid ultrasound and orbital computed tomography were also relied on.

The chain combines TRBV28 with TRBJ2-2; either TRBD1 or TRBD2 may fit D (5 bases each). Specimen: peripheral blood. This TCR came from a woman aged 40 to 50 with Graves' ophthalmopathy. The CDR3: CASIEGSGHGGELFF. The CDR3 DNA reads TGTGCCAGCATCGAGGGGTCCGGGCATGGCGGGGAGCTGTTTTTT.